This T cell receptor (beta chain) appears in the sequencing data of a study of Tregs in tolerant kidney transplant recipients. Study results and caveats: This study did not directly address biological reproducibility. Findings come from small patient numbers and require larger validation.

Some clones are missing from TCRdb's copy, which holds only in-frame ones; the method was immunoSEQ multiplex PCR. The sample lists some 90,000 clones; more than 90% were seen once. Note on this clone: Antigen specificity is unknown. The sample carries other DNA sequences with the same CDR3.

Thawed PBMCs were FACS-sorted into unstimulated CD4+CD25+CD127- regulatory T cells, CD4+CD25- non-regulatory cells, CD4 and CD8 cells. Losses at the gene ends were 0 bases for V and 2 bases for J; bases not matched to a gene: 2. The germline V gene encodes CDR1 SGDLS and CDR2 YYNGEE. This CDR3 contains 14 residues. The chain carries TRBV9 and TRBJ2-7; 7 bases fit TRBD2. Sequenced material: CD8+ T cells from blood. This TCR derives from a human donor in good health. The CDR3 DNA reads TGTGCCAGCAGCGTAGGGGGGGGAACCTACGAGCAGTACTTC. Protein product: CASSVGGGTYEQYF.